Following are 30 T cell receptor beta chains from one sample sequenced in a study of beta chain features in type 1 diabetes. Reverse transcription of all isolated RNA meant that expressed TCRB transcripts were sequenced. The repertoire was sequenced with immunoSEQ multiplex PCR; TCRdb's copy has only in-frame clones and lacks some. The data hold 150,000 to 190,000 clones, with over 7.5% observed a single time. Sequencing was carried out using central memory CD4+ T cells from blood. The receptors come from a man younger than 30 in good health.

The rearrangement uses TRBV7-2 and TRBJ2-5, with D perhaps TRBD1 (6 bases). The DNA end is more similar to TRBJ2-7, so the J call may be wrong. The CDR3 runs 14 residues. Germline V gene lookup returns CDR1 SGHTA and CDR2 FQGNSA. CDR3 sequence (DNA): TGTGCCAGCAGCTTAGTTGGGGGCCGGGTCGAGCAGTACTTC. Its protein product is CASSLVGGRVEQYF.

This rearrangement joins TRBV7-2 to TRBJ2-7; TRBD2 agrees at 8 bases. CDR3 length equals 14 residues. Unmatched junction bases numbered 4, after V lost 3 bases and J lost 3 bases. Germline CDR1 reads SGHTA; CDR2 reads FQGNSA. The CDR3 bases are TGTGCCAGCAGCTTCGGGGGGGGAGTCTACGAGCAGTACTTC. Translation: CASSFGGGVYEQYF. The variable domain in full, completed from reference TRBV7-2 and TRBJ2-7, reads GAGVSQSPSNKVTEKGKDVELRCDPISGHTALYWYRQSLGQGLEFLIYFQGNSAPDKSGLPSDRFSAERTGGSVSTLTIQRTQQEDSAVYLCASSFGGGVYEQYFGPGTRLTVT.

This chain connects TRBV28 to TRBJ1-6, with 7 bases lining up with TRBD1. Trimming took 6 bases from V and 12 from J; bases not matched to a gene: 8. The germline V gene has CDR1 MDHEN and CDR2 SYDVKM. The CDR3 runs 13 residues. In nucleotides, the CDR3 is TGTGCCAGCAGACGCGGACAGGTGGGACCCCTCCACTTT. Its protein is CASRRGQVGPLHF.

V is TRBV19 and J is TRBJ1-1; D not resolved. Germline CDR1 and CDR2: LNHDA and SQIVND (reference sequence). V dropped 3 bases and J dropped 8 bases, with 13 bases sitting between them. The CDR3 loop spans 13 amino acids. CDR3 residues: CASSISMDSEAFF. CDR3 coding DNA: TGTGCCAGTAGTATTAGCATGGACTCCGAAGCTTTCTTT.

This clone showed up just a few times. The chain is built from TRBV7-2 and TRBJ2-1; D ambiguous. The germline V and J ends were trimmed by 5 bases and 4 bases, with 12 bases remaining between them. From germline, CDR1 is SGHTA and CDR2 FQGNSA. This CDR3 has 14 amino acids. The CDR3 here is CASSPRNSYNEQFF. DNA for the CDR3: TGTGCCAGCAGCCCTCGTAATTCTTACAATGAGCAGTTCTTC.

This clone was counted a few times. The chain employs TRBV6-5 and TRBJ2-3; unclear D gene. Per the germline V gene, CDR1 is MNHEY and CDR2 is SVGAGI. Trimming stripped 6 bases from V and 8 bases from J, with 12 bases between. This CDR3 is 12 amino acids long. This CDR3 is CASRTPSGTQYF. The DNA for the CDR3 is TGTGCCAGCAGAACCCCGTCAGGTACGCAGTATTTT.

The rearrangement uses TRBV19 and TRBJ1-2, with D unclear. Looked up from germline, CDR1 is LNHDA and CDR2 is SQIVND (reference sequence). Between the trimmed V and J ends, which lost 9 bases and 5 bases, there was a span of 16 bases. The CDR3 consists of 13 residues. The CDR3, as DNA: TGTGCCAGCCGAAACGACGGAGGTTATGGCTACACCTTC. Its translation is CASRNDGGYGYTF.

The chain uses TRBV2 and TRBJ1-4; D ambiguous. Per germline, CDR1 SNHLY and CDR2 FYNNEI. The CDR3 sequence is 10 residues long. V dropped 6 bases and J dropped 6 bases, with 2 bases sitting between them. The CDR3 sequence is CASSYEKLFF. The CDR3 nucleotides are TGTGCCAGCAGCTATGAAAAACTGTTTTTT. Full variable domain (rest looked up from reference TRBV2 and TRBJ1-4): EPEVTQTPSHQVTQMGQEVILRCVPISNHLYFYWYRQILGQKVEFLVSFYNNEISEKSEIFDDQFSVERPDGSNFTLKIRSTKLEDSAMYFCASSYEKLFFGSGTQLSVL.

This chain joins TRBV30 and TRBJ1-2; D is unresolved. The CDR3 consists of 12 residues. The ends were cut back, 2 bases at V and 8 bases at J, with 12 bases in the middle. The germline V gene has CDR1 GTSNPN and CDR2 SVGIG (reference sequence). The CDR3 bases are TGTGCCTGGAGTCTTAGCCCCCCCGGCTACACCTTC. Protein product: CAWSLSPPGYTF.

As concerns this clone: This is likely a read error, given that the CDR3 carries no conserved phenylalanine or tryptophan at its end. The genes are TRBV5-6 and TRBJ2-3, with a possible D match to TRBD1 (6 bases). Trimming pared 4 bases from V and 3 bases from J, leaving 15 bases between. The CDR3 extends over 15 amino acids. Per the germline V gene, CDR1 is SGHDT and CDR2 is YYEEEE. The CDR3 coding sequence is TGTGCCAGCAGCCTCTGGGGGCAGGGGACAGATACGCAGTATCTT. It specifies CASSLWGQGTDTQYL.

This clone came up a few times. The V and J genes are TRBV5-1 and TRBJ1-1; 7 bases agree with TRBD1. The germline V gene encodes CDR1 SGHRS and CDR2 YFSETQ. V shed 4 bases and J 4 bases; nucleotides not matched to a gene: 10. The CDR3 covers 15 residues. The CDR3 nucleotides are TGCGCCAGCAGCCTACAGGGGTTTGAGGGCACTGAAGCTTTCTTT. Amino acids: CASSLQGFEGTEAFF.

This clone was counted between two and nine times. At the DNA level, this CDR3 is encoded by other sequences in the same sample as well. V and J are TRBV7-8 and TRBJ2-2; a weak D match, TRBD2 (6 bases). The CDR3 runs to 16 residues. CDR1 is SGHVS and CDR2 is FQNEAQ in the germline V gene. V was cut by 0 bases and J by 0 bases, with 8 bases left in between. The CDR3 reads CASSLASGSNTGELFF. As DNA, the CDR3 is TGTGCCAGCAGCTTAGCGAGCGGGTCGAACACCGGGGAGCTGTTTTTT.

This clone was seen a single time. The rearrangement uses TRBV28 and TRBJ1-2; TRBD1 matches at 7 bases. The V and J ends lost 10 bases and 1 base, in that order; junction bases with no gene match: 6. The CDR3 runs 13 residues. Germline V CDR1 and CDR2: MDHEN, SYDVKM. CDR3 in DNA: TGTGCCACCCCCGGGACAGATAACTATGGCTACACCTTC. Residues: CATPGTDNYGYTF.

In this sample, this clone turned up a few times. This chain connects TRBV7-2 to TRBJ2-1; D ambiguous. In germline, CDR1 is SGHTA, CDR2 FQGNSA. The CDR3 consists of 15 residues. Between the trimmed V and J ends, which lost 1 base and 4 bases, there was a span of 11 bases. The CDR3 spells CASSLVSAEYNEQFF. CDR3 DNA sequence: TGTGCCAGCAGCTTAGTTTCGGCGGAGTACAATGAGCAGTTCTTC.

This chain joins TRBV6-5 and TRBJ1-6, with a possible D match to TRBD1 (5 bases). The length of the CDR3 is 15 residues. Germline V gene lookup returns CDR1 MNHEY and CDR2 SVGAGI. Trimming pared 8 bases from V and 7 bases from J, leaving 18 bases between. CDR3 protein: CASRGGATMNSPLHF. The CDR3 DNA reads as TGTGCCAGCCGCGGGGGTGCGACCATGAATTCACCCCTCCACTTT.

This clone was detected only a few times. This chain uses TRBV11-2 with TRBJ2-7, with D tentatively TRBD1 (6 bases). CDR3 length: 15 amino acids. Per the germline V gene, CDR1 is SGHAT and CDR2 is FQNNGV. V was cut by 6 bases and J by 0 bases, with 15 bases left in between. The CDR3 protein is CASSSSGVSSYEQYF. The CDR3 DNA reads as TGTGCCAGCAGTTCTTCAGGGGTGAGCTCCTACGAGCAGTACTTC. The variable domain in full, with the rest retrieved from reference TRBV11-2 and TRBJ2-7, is EAGVAQSPRYKIIEKRQSVAFWCNPISGHATLYWYQQILGQGPKLLIQFQNNGVVDDSQLPKDRFSAERLKGVDSTLKIQPAKLEDSAVYLCASSSSGVSSYEQYFGPGTRLTVT.

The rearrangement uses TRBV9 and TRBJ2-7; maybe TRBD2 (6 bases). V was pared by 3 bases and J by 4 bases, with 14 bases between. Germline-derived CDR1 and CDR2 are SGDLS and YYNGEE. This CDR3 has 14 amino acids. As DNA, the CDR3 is TGTGCCAGCAGCGCCCGGGACTCTGGTTACGAGCAGTACTTC. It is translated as CASSARDSGYEQYF.

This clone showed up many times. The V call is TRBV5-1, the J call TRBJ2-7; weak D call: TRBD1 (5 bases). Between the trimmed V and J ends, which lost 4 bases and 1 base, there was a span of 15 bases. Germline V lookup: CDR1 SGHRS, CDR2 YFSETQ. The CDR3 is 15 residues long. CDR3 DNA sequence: TGCGCCAGCAGCCCGGAACCGACAGTTTCCTACGAGCAGTACTTC. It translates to CASSPEPTVSYEQYF.

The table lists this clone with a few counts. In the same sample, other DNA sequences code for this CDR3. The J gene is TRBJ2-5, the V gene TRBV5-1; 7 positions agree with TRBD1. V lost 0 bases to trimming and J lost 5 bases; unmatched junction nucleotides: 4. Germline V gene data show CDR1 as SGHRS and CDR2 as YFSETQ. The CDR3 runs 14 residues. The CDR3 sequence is CASSLGQGGETQYF. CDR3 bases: TGCGCCAGCAGCTTGGGACAGGGTGGTGAGACCCAGTACTTC.

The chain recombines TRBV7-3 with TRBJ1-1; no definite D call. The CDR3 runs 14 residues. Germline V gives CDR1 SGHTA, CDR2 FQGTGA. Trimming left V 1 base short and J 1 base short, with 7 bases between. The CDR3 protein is CASSLSARNTEAFF. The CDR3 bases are TGTGCCAGCAGCTTAAGTGCTAGGAACACTGAAGCTTTCTTT.

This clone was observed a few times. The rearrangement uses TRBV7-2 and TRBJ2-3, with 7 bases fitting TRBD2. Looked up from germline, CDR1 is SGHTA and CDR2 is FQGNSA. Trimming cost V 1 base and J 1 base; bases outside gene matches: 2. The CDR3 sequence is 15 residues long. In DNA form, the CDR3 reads TGTGCCAGCAGCTTAGATGGGGGGGGCACAGATACGCAGTATTTT. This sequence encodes CASSLDGGGTDTQYF.

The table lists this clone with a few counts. In DNA form, the CDR3 reads TGTGCCAGCAGCTTAGAGGCCGGCTTTAAGTATTTT. Residues: CASSLEAGFKYF. V gene TRBV7-3 combines with J gene TRBJ2-3; D ambiguous. Trimming left V 2 bases short and J 13 bases short, with 13 bases between. Germline CDR1 and CDR2: SGHTA and FQGTGA. The CDR3 has 12 residues.

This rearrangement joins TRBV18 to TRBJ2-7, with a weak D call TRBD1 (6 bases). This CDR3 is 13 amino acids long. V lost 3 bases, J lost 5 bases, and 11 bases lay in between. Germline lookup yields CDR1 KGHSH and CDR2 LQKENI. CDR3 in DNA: TGTGCCAGCTCACCTTCCAGGGGCGACGAGCAGTACTTC. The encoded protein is CASSPSRGDEQYF.

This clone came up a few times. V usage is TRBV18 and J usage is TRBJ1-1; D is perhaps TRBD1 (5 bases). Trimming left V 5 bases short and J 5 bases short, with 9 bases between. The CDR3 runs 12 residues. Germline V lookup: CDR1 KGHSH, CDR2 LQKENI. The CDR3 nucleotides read TGTGCCAGCTCAACGGGGGGGACTGAAGCTTTCTTT. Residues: CASSTGGTEAFF.

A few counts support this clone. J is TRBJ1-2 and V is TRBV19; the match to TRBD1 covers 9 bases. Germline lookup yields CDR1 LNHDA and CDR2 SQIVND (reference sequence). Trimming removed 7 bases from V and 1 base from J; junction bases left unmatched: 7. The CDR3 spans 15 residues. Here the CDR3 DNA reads TGTGCCAGTAATGGACAGGGGACCTTTAACTATGGCTACACCTTC. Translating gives CASNGQGTFNYGYTF. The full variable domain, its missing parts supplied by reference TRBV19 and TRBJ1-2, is DGGITQSPKYLFRKEGQNVTLSCEQNLNHDAMYWYRQDPGQGLRLIYYSQIVNDFQKGDIAEGYSVSREKKESFPLTVTSAQKNPTAFYLCASNGQGTFNYGYTFGSGTRLTVV.

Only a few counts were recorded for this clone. CDR3 sequence (DNA): TGTGCCAGCAGTCCCGGACAGGGCCGCTATGGCTACACCTTC. Its translation: CASSPGQGRYGYTF. The chain has TRBV6-5 and TRBJ1-2; TRBD1 aligns across 8 bases. V dropped 5 bases and J dropped 4; count of bases not matched to a gene: 6. The germline V gene has CDR1 MNHEY and CDR2 SVGAGI. This CDR3 has 14 residues.

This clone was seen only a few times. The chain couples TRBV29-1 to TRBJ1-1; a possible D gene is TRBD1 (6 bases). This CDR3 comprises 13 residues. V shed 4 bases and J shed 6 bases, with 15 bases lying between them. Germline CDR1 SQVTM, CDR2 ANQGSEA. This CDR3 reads CSVGTVLGSEAFF. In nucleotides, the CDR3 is TGCAGCGTTGGGACAGTCCTTGGCTCTGAAGCTTTCTTT.

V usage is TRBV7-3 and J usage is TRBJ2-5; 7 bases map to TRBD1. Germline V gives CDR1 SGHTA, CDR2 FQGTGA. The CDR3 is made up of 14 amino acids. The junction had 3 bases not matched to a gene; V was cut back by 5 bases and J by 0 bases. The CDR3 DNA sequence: TGTGCCAGCAGCCAGACAGGGTACCAAGAGACCCAGTACTTC. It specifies CASSQTGYQETQYF.

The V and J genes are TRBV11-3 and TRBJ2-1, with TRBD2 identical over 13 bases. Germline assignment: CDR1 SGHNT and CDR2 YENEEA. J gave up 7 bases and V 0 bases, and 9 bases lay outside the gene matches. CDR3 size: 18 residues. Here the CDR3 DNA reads TGTGCCAGCAGCTTAGATCAAGGCGGGACTAGCGGGACGAATGAGCAGTTCTTC. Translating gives CASSLDQGGTSGTNEQFF.

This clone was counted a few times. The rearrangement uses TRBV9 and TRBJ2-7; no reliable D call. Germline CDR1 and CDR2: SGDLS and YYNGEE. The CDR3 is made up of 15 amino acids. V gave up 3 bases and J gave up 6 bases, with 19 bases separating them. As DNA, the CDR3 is TGTGCCAGCAGCGAGGCCCCTTTAGGTCAGGCCGAGCAGTACTTC. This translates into CASSEAPLGQAEQYF.